Described below is a single T cell receptor beta chain sequence and its context. Its antigen remains unidentified. Nothing much larger sits one base from this clone, and base qualities are not available. After removal of 1 base from V and 4 bases from J, the junction retains 7 bases not matched to a gene. Per the germline V gene (reference sequence), DFQATT is the CDR1 and SNEGSKA is the CDR2. Spanning cysteine to phenylalanine, the CDR3 consists of 17 amino acids. The kept DNA is CDR3 alone, 51 bases in frame from the first base. This sample is part of a study of CD8+CD57+ T cells in acquired aplastic anemia listed by TCRdb under 2018. In terms of the full investigation: On average, sorted CD4+ and CD8+ cells yielded about 3 ug of extracted DNA, with a range of about 0.17 to 27.4 ug. CD8+CD57+ expansion was defined as a frequency above the mean frequency observed in healthy subjects. Beyond this particular receptor, the publication reports: No significant difference in CD8+ Simpson's diversity was found between patients and healthy controls (P=0.060). Roughly 30 CD8+ CDR3 sequences were shared between patients and controls but appeared highly expressed in patients and within their immunodominant clones.

Genomic DNA was used as template for profiling of TCR beta VDJ combinations and CDR3 sequences. An Illumina HiSeq 2000 was used for TCR repertoire sequencing. The published analysis was carried out like this. TRBV/TRBJ rearrangement plots, CDR3 size and DJ length profiles, and Simpson's diversity index were used to assess repertoires. The immunodominant clone was defined as the most abundant DNA sequence in deep sequencing data. CDR3 amino acid sequences were checked for sharing across subjects and were also compared against the VDJdb database and published repertoires. Clones were called with MiXCR by TCRdb after fastp trimmed the public reads at Q25, and only in-frame beta chains were retained. Rows matching on CDR3 protein sequence are summarized as one entry with the most common DNA and genes. TCRdb's processing, not the study's, gives the V and J calls here. The sample records 200,000 to 250,000 distinct CDR3 sequences, roughly two thirds of which are singletons. The ten biggest clones cover about three fifths of the sample.

Patients chosen for sequencing had shown expansion of CD8+CD57+ cells by flow cytometry. Every patient had a diagnosis of severe acquired aplastic anemia based on International Study of Aplastic Anemia and Agranulocytosis and Camitta criteria. No therapy had been received by the patients at the time of blood sampling. In the study, sorted CD4+ and CD8+ blood T cells from patients with severe aplastic anemia and from healthy subjects underwent deep sequencing of TCR repertoires. Patients were enrolled in the USA under clinicaltrials.gov protocols 00001620, 01623167, 00001397, 00071045, 00081523 and 00961064. Ficoll-Paque density gradient centrifugation was used to isolate peripheral blood mononuclear cells. CD4+ and CD8+ T cells were sorted by FACS or magnetic beads before DNA extraction.

This TCR came from a human donor with aplastic anemia. The sequenced sample consisted of sorted CD4+, CD8+, or CD8+CD57+ T cells (not recorded which) from PBMCs. The rearrangement joined TRBV20-1 to TRBJ2-3, and 14 bases in between align with TRBD2. The CDR3 protein is CSARVPGLAGASDTQYF. The DNA sequence reads TGCAGTGCTAGAGTCCCGGGACTAGCGGGGGCTTCAGATACGCAGTATTTT.